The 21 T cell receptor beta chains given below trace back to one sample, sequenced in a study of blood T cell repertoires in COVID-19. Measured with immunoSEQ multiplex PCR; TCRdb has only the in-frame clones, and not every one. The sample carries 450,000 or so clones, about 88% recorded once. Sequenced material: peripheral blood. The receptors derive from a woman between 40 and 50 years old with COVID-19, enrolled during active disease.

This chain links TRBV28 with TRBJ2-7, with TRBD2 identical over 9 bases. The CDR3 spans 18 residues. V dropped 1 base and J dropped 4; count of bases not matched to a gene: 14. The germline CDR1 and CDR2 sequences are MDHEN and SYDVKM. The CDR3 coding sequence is TGTGCCAGCAGTTTATATAGGGGTAGCGGGAGCGAGGGGTACGAGCAGTACTTC. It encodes CASSLYRGSGSEGYEQYF.

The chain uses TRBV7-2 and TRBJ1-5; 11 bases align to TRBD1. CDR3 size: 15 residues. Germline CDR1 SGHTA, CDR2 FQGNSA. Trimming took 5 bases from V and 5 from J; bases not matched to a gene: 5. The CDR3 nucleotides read TGTGCCAGCAGCCGGGACAGGGGGAGGGATCAGCCCCAGCATTTT. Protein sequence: CASSRDRGRDQPQHF.

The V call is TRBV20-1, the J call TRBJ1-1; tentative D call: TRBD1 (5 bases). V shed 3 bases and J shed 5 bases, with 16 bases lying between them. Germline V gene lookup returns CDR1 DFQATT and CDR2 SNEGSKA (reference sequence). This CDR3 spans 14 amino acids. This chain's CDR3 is CSASDGGLSTEAFF. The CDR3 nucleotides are TGCAGTGCTAGTGACGGGGGATTAAGTACTGAAGCTTTCTTT.

The DNA of the CDR3 is TGTGCCAGCAGCCAGGTCGGGGGGCCCCTGTCACCCCTCCACTTT. It specifies CASSQVGGPLSPLHF. The chain carries TRBV4-2 and TRBJ1-6; maybe TRBD1 (6 bases). The CDR3 is 15 amino acids. From germline, CDR1 is LGHNA and CDR2 YNFKEQ. V was pared by 3 bases and J by 10 bases, with 16 bases between.

The CDR3 nucleotides are TGTGCCAGCAGCTTTTCCGGGACAGGGGGGTATGGCTACACCTTC. Translation gives CASSFSGTGGYGYTF. The V and J genes are TRBV7-2 and TRBJ1-2; 11 nucleotides align to TRBD1. The CDR3 is 15 amino acids. V dropped 3 bases and J dropped 5; count of bases not matched to a gene: 5. Germline CDR1 is SGHTA and CDR2 is FQGNSA.

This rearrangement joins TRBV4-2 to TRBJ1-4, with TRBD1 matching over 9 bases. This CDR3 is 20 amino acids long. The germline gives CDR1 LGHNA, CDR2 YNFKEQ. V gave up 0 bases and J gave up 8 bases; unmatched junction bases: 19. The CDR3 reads CASSQDHLRTGALRGEKLFF. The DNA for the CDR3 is TGTGCCAGCAGCCAAGATCACCTGCGGACAGGGGCCTTGCGTGGGGAAAAACTGTTTTTT.

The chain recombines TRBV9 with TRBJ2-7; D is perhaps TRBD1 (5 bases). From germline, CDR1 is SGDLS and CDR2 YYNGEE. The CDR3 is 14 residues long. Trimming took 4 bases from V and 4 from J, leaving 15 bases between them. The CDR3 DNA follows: TGTGCCAGCAGCCAAGGGGCGTTTGGGTACGAGCAGTACTTC. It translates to CASSQGAFGYEQYF.

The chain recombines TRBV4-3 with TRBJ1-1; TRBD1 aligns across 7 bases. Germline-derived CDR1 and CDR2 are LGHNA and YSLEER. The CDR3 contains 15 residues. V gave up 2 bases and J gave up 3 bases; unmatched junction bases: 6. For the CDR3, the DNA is TGCGCCAGCAGCCAAAAAGGGGGCGCAGACACTGAAGCTTTCTTT. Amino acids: CASSQKGGADTEAFF.

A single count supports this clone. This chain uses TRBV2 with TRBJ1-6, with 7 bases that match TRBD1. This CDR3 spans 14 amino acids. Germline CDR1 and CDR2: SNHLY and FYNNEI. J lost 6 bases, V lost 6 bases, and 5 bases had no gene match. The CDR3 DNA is TGTGCCAGCAGGGTGACAGGGAGTAATTCACCCCTCCACTTT. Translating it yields CASRVTGSNSPLHF.

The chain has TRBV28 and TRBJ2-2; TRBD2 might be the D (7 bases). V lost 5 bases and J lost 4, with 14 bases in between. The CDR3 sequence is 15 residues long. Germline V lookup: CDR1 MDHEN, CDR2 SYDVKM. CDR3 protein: CASSTRGGGTGELFF. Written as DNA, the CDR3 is TGTGCCAGCAGTACTAGGGGGGGCGGCACCGGGGAGCTGTTTTTT.

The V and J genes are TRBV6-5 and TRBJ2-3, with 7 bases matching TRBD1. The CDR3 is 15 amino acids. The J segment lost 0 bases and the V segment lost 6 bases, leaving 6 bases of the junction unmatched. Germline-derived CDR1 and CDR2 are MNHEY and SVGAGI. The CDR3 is CASRTGTESTDTQYF. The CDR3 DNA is TGTGCCAGCAGAACCGGGACAGAGAGCACAGATACGCAGTATTTT.

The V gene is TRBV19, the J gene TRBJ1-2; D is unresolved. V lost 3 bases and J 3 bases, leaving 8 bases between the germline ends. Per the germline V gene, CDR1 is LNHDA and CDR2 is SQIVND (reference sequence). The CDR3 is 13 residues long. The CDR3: CASSIELYYGYTF. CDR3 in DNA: TGTGCCAGTAGTATTGAGCTCTACTATGGCTACACCTTC.

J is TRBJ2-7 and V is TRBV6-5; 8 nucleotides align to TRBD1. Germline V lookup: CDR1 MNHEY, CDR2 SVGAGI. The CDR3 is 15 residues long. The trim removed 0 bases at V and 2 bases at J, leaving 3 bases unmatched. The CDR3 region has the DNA TGTGCCAGCAGTTACTCTAGGACAGGGCCCTACGAGCAGTACTTC. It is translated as CASSYSRTGPYEQYF.

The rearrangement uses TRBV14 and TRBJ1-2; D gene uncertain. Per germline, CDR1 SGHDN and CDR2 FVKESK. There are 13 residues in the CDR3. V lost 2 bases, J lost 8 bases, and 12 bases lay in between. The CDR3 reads CASSQPGGWGYTF. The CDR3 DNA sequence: TGTGCCAGCAGCCAACCGGGAGGCTGGGGCTACACCTTC.

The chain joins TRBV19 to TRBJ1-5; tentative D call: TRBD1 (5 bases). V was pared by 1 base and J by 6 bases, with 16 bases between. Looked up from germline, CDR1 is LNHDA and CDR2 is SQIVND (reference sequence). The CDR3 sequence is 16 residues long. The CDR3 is CASSIGAGYRSQPQHF. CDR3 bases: TGTGCCAGTAGTATAGGGGCAGGGTATCGGAGTCAGCCCCAGCATTTT. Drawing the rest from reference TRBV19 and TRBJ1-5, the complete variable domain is DGGITQSPKYLFRKEGQNVTLSCEQNLNHDAMYWYRQDPGQGLRLIYYSQIVNDFQKGDIAEGYSVSREKKESFPLTVTSAQKNPTAFYLCASSIGAGYRSQPQHFGDGTRLSIL.

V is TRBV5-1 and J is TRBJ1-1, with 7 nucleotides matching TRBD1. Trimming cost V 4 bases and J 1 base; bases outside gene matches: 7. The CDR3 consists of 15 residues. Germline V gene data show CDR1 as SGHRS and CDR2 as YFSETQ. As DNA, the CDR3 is TGCGCCAGCAGCACTTCCGGACAGGCGAACACTGAAGCTTTCTTT. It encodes CASSTSGQANTEAFF.

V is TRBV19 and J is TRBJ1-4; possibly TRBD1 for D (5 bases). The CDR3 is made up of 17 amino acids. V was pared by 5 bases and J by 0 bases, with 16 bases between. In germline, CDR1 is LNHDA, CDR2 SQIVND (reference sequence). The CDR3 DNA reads TGTGCCAGTAGTCCCCGGGGAGGGGTTGCAACTAATGAAAAACTGTTTTTT. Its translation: CASSPRGGVATNEKLFF.

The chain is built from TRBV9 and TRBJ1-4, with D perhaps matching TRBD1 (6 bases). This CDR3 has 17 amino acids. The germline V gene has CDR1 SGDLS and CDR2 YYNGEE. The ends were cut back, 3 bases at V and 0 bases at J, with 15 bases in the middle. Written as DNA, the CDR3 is TGTGCCAGCAGCGGCTCGACAGGATTTACAACTAATGAAAAACTGTTTTTT. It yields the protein CASSGSTGFTTNEKLFF.

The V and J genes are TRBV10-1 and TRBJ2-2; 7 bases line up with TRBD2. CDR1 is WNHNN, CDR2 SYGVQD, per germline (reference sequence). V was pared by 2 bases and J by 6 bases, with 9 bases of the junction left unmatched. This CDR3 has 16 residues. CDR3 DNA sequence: TGCGCCAGCAGTGAGGGCGGGGGTTTAGAACCCGGGGAGCTGTTTTTT. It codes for CASSEGGGLEPGELFF.

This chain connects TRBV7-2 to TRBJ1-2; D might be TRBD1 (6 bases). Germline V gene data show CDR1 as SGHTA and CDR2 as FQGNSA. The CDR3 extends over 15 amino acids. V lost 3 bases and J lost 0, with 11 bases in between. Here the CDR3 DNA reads TGTGCCAGCAGCTTTGTCGGGACACCTAACTATGGCTACACCTTC. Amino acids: CASSFVGTPNYGYTF.

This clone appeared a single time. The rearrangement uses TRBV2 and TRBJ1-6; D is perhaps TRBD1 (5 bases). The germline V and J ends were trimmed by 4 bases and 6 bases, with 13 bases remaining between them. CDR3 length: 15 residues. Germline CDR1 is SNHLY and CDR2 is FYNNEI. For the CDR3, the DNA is TGTGCCAGCAGTGGTGGTCAGGGCTCTAATTCACCCCTCCACTTT. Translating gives CASSGGQGSNSPLHF. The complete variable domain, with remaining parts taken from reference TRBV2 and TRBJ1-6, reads EPEVTQTPSHQVTQMGQEVILRCVPISNHLYFYWYRQILGQKVEFLVSFYNNEISEKSEIFDDQFSVERPDGSNFTLKIRSTKLEDSAMYFCASSGGQGSNSPLHFGNGTRLTVT.